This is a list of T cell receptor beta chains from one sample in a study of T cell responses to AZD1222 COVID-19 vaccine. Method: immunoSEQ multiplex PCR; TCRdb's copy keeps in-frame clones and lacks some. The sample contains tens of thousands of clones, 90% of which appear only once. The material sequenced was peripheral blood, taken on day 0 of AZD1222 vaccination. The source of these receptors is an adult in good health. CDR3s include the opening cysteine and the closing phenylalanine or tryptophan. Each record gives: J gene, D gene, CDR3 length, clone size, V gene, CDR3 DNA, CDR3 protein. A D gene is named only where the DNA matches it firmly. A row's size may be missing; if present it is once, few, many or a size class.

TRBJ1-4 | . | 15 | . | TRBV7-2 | TGTGCCAGCAGCTTAGGGGGGCAGGGTAATGAAAAACTGTTTTTT | CASSLGGQGNEKLFF
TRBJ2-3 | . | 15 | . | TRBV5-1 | TGCGCCAGCAGCTTGGCCGGGGACGGCACAGATACGCAGTATTTT | CASSLAGDGTDTQYF
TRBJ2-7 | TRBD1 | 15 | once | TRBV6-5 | TGTGCCAGCAGTTTCGGACAGGGCCTCTCCTACGAGCAGTACTTC | CASSFGQGLSYEQYF
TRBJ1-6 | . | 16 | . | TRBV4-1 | TGCGCCAGCAGCCAAAATCATACAGGGCCTCATTCACCCCTCCACTTT | CASSQNHTGPHSPLHF
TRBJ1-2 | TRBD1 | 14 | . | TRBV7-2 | TGTGCCAGCAGGGAGGGGGCACCCTCCTATGGCTACACCTTC | CASREGAPSYGYTF
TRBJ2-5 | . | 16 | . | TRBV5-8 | TGTGCCAGCAGCTTGTTCCCCCCGTGGGCCCAGGAGACCCAGTACTTC | CASSLFPPWAQETQYF
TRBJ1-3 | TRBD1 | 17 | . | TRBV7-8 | TGTGCCAGCAGCTTCAGGGACAGACCTTTCTCTGGAAACACCATATATTTT | CASSFRDRPFSGNTIYF
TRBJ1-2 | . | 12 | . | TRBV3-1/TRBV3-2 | TGTGCCAGCAGCCAAGAGAAGGATGGCTACACCTTC | CASSQEKDGYTF
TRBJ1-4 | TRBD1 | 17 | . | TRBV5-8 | TGTGCCAGCAGCGCCGGACAGGGTCCGGCAACTAATGAAAAACTGTTTTTT | CASSAGQGPATNEKLFF
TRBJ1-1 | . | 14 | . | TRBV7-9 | TGTGCCAGCAGCTTAGTCCAGTTCTACACTGAAGCTTTCTTT | CASSLVQFYTEAFF
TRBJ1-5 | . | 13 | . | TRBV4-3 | TGCGCCAGCAGCCAAGGTATCCTGGGGCCCCAGCATTTT | CASSQGILGPQHF
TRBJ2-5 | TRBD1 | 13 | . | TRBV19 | TGTGCCAGTAGTCAGGGGGTCCAAGAGACCCAGTACTTC | CASSQGVQETQYF
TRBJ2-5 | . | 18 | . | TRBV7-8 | TGTGCCAGCAGCTTAGCAAGGGGTAGTTCTAGGGGTCGAGAGACCCAGTACTTC | CASSLARGSSRGRETQYF
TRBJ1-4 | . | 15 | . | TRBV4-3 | TGCGCCAGCAGCCGAGTGGAGTTCGACGATGAAAAACTGTTTTTT | CASSRVEFDDEKLFF
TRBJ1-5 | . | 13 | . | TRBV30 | TGTGCCTGGAGACGGGGGGACGGTCAGCCCCAGCATTTT | CAWRRGDGQPQHF
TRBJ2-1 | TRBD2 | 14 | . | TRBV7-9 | TGTGCCAGCAGCGGGACTAGCGGGGGGTATGAGCAGTTCTTC | CASSGTSGGYEQFF
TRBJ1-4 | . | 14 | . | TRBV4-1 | TGCGCCAGCAGCCTCCGACAGAGTAATGAAAAACTGTTTTTT | CASSLRQSNEKLFF
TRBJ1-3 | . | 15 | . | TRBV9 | TGTGCCAGCAGCGTAGGAATGGACTCTGGAAACACCATATATTTT | CASSVGMDSGNTIYF
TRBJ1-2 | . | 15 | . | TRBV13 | TGTGCCAGCACCTCCGCCGCGGGAGGGATTCATGGCTACACCTTC | CASTSAAGGIHGYTF
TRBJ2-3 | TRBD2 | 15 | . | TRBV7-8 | TGTGCCAGCAGCTTACGGCGGGGGGGTACAGATACGCAGTATTTT | CASSLRRGGTDTQYF
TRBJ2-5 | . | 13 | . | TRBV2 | TGTGCCAGCAGTGAGTCCGGCGATGAGACCCAGTACTTC | CASSESGDETQYF
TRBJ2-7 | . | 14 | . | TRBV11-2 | TGTGCCAGCAGCTTTGTTGGACACCCCTACGAGCAGTACTTC | CASSFVGHPYEQYF
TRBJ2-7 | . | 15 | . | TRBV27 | TGTGCCAGCAGTTTAAGGGGTGTGGGCTCCTACGAGCAGTACTTC | CASSLRGVGSYEQYF
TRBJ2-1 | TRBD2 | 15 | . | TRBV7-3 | TGTGCCAGCAGCGAACTAGCGGGGGCCTACAATGAGCAGTTCTTC | CASSELAGAYNEQFF
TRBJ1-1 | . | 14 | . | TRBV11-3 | TGTGCCAGCAGCTTAGGGTCGACGAACACTGAAGCTTTCTTT | CASSLGSTNTEAFF
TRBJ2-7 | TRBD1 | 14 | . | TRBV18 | TGTGCCAGCTCACTGGACAGGGGGACCTACGAGCAGTACTTC | CASSLDRGTYEQYF
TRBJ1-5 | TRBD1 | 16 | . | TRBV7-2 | TGTGCCAGCAGCTCAAACGGACAGGGTGGGAATCAGCCCCAGCATTTT | CASSSNGQGGNQPQHF
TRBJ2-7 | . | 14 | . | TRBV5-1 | TGCGCCAGCAGGGGGGGGCTCAGCTCCTACGAGCAGTACTTC | CASRGGLSSYEQYF
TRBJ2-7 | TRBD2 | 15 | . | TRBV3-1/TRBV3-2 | TGTGCCAGCAGCCTAACGATAGCGGGGGATTACGAGCAGTACTTC | CASSLTIAGDYEQYF
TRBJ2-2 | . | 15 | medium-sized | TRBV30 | TGTGCCTGGAGTGTACAAGACTCCCAAACCGGGGAGCTGTTTTTT | CAWSVQDSQTGELFF
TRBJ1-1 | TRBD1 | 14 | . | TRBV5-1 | TGCGCCAGCAGCTCACAGGGGGCGGAGACTGAAGCTTTCTTT | CASSSQGAETEAFF
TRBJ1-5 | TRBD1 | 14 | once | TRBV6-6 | TGTGCCAGCAGTTTGAGACAGGGGGATCAGCCCCAGCATTTT | CASSLRQGDQPQHF
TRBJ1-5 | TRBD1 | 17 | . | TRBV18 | TGTGCCAGCTCACGCGCTTCTACAGGGGACACAAATCAGCCCCAGCATTTT | CASSRASTGDTNQPQHF
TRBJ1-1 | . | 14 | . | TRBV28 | TGTGCCAGCAACCTCAGGGGCAGGGGCACTGAAGCTTTCTTT | CASNLRGRGTEAFF
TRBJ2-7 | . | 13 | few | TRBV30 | TGTGCCTGGAGGAACAGGGCGATCCCCGAGCAGTACTTC | CAWRNRAIPEQYF